This T cell receptor (beta chain) was identified in a study of circulating CD8 cells and anti-PD-1 response in melanoma. Study-wide background: Treatment was intravenous nivolumab at 3 mg/kg every 2 weeks. Findings of the study overall: DNEG was most diverse; TIGIT repertoires were least diverse. Expanded sorted subsets were checked for tumor reactivity using peptides.

Each library started from about 15 ng of total RNA using the QIAseq Immune Repertoire TCR panel. Each CDR3 protein is one row after TCRdb ran MiXCR on the reads. The table includes fewer than 1,500 distinct CDR3 sequences, about 9.4% detected once. Sorting of live CD3+CD8+TCRalphabeta+ cells by PD-1 and/or TIGIT gave four subsets. This clonotype qualifies as medium-sized. Its antigen is unknown. V shed 4 bases and J shed 0 bases, with 13 bases lying between them. CDR1 is MGHRA, CDR2 YSYEKL, per germline. The CDR3 length is 16 residues. The chain uses TRBV4-1 and TRBJ2-1; the D gene is possibly TRBD2 (6 bases). The sample was CD8+ T cells from PBMCs, taken at baseline or after one month of anti-PD-1 therapy (not recorded which). The clonotype originates from a human donor with melanoma. The CDR3 region is CASSLLGLPSYNEQFF. The CDR3 coding sequence is TGCGCCAGCAGCCTCCTCGGACTACCCTCCTACAATGAGCAGTTCTTC.